Each of the 14 T cell receptor beta chains below was sequenced from the same sample in a study of T cells in Graves' hyperthyroidism and ophthalmopathy. From RNA transcripts, TCR beta CDR3 regions were amplified. Initially, a first-round RT-PCR of the TCR CDR3 employed the HTBI primer set. TCRdb used MiXCR to reprocess the multiplex PCR reads, holding one entry per CDR3 protein. The sample carries about 340,000 distinct CDR3 sequences, under 25% recorded once. Sequencing used blood. The receptor set was obtained from a woman aged 45-65 years with Graves' hyperthyroidism.

This clonotype has a count of ten or more. The V call is TRBV24-1, the J call TRBJ2-7; 9 bases align to TRBD1. The CDR3 sequence is 14 residues long. Germline V lookup: CDR1 KGHDR, CDR2 SFDVKD. Trimming cost V 4 bases and J 6 bases; bases outside gene matches: 6. The CDR3 coding sequence is TGTGCCACCAGTGACGACAGGGGGGTTGGCGAGCAGTACTTC. Encoded protein: CATSDDRGVGEQYF.

Many counts were recorded for this clonotype. The CDR3 DNA is TGTGCCAGCAGTTTTAGAGGGGCTCCTAATGAAAAACTGTTTTTT. Encoded protein: CASSFRGAPNEKLFF. The chain couples TRBV12-3 or TRBV12-4 to TRBJ1-4, with a tentative D call TRBD1 (5 bases). This CDR3 spans 15 amino acids. V dropped 3 bases and J dropped 3 bases, with 11 bases sitting between them.

This clonotype was counted ten times or more. The gene calls are TRBV6-1 and TRBJ2-7, with 7 bases that match TRBD1. The V segment lost 6 bases and the J segment 5 bases; nucleotides outside the gene matches: 16. Per the germline V gene, CDR1 is MNHNS and CDR2 is SASEGT. The CDR3 spans 16 residues. CDR3 DNA: TGTGCCAGCAGCCACCGGTCGAGGACAGGCATCCACGAGCAGTACTTC. It codes for CASSHRSRTGIHEQYF.

In this sample, this clonotype turned up many times. The chain recombines TRBV7-9 with TRBJ2-7; a weak D match, TRBD2 (6 bases). V was cut by 5 bases and J by 4 bases, with 18 bases left in between. There are 15 residues in the CDR3. Germline CDR1 reads SEHNR; CDR2 reads FQNEAQ (reference sequence). This CDR3 is CASSARDSLSYEQYF. CDR3 bases: TGTGCCAGCAGCGCCCGGGACTCTCTTAGTTACGAGCAGTACTTC.

V and J are TRBV6-1 and TRBJ2-7; no reliable D call. The V end lost 1 base, the J end lost 0 bases, and 10 bases lay between the germline ends. The CDR3 totals 15 residues. Germline values: CDR1 MNHNS, CDR2 SASEGT. Here the CDR3 DNA reads TGTGCCAGCAGTGAAGAAACGACACTCTCCTACGAGCAGTACTTC. It encodes CASSEETTLSYEQYF.

Concerning this clonotype: A much larger clone sits a single nucleotide away, making a read error possible. This chain uses TRBV20-1 with TRBJ2-3; 7 positions agree with TRBD2. Germline CDR1 DFQATT, CDR2 SNEGSKA (reference sequence). This CDR3 is 18 amino acids long. In DNA, the CDR3 is TGCAGTGTTAGAGGTCAAGGTCGGACTAGAGCTAGCACAGATACGCAGTATTTT. Protein: CSVRGQGRTRASTDTQYF.

There are many counts of this clonotype. This chain links TRBV6-5 with TRBJ2-2; the D is unclear. Trimming removed 1 base from V and 3 bases from J, with 0 bases in between. The CDR3 runs to 12 residues. The germline V gene encodes CDR1 MNHEY and CDR2 SVGAGI. This CDR3 is CASSYYTGELFF. DNA for the CDR3: TGTGCCAGCAGTTACTACACCGGGGAGCTGTTTTTT.

This clonotype was detected only a few times. The V and J genes are TRBV2 and TRBJ2-5; D may be TRBD1 (6 bases). This CDR3 is 14 amino acids long. The V end was cut by 6 bases, the J end by 2 bases, with 13 bases between. From germline, CDR1 is SNHLY and CDR2 FYNNEI. CDR3 protein: CASRKGHLQETQYF. CDR3 in DNA: TGTGCCAGCAGGAAGGGACATCTACAAGAGACCCAGTACTTC. The variable domain in full, completed from reference TRBV2 and TRBJ2-5, reads EPEVTQTPSHQVTQMGQEVILRCVPISNHLYFYWYRQILGQKVEFLVSFYNNEISEKSEIFDDQFSVERPDGSNFTLKIRSTKLEDSAMYFCASRKGHLQETQYFGPGTRLLVL.

This clonotype occurred many times. This chain connects TRBV7-9 to TRBJ1-1; unclear D gene. The germline CDR1 and CDR2 sequences are SEHNR and FQNEAQ (reference sequence). The CDR3 covers 14 residues. Trimming removed 5 bases from V and 0 bases from J, with 10 bases in between. The CDR3: CASSPTNLNTEAFF. The CDR3 DNA is TGTGCCAGCAGCCCAACAAACTTGAACACTGAAGCTTTCTTT. Supplemented by reference TRBV7-9 and TRBJ1-1, the full variable domain reads DTGVSQNPRHKITKRGQNVTFRCDPISEHNRLYWYRQTLGQGPEFLTYFQNEAQLEKSRLLSDRFSAERPKGSFSTLEIQRTEQGDSAMYLCASSPTNLNTEAFFGQGTRLTVV.

Regarding this clonotype: The CDR3 does not close with the conserved phenylalanine or tryptophan, likely indicating a read error. The chain links TRBV19 to TRBJ1-1; D might be TRBD1 (5 bases). V lost 3 bases and J lost 1, with 12 bases in between. The CDR3 consists of 15 residues. CDR1 and CDR2 (germline): LNHDA, SQIVND (reference sequence). CDR3: CASSMGPGPNTEAFS. The CDR3 region has the DNA TGTGCCAGTAGTATGGGACCGGGACCGAACACTGAAGCTTTCTCT.

This clonotype was detected a few times. This chain joins TRBV9 and TRBJ1-2; D is ambiguous. CDR1 SGDLS and CDR2 YYNGEE come from the germline V gene. The CDR3 has 12 amino acids. Trimming took 0 bases from V and 5 from J, leaving 5 bases between them. DNA for the CDR3: TGTGCCAGCAGCGTAGGCCTATATGGCTACACCTTC. This translates into CASSVGLYGYTF.

Ten or more counts support this clonotype. The J gene is TRBJ2-4, the V gene TRBV30, with D possibly being TRBD2 (5 bases). Trimming left V 0 bases short and J 0 bases short, with 9 bases between. The CDR3 runs 15 residues. The germline V gene encodes CDR1 GTSNPN and CDR2 SVGIG (reference sequence). DNA for the CDR3: TGTGCCTGGAGTGTGGGAGTAATAGCCAAAAACATTCAGTACTTC. It specifies CAWSVGVIAKNIQYF.

In this sample, this clonotype turned up many times. The chain combines TRBV12-3 or TRBV12-4 with TRBJ1-2, with D tentatively TRBD1 (6 bases). V was trimmed by 4 bases and J by 8 bases, leaving 8 bases between them. The CDR3 is 11 residues long. CDR3 loop: CASSSRGGYTF. DNA for the CDR3: TGTGCCAGCAGTTCCAGGGGAGGCTACACCTTC.

This clonotype was recorded at least ten times. The chain has TRBV28 and TRBJ2-5, with D uncertain. This CDR3 is built from 14 residues. The V gene lost 6 bases and the J gene lost 5 bases, with 16 bases spanning the gap. Per the germline V gene, CDR1 is MDHEN and CDR2 is SYDVKM. The CDR3 sequence: CASRTPVESETQYF. The CDR3 region has the DNA TGTGCCAGCAGAACTCCGGTTGAGTCCGAGACCCAGTACTTC.